These 7 T cell receptor beta chains were all obtained from the same sample, sequenced in a study of CD8+CD57+ T cells in acquired aplastic anemia. The template used for profiling TCR beta VDJ and CDR3 was genomic DNA. MiXCR, run by TCRdb on the reads, gives a single entry per CDR3 protein. The sample holds 300,000 or so distinct CDR3 sequences, 56% seen once. Patients picked for sequencing had shown CD8+CD57+ cell expansion detected by flow cytometry. The sample comprised sorted CD4+, CD8+, or CD8+CD57+ T cells (not recorded which) from PBMCs. The receptors stem from a human donor with aplastic anemia.

The V and J genes are TRBV2 and TRBJ1-4, with D hard to call. CDR3 length: 12 amino acids. Germline CDR1 reads SNHLY; CDR2 reads FYNNEI. Trimming removed 2 bases from V and 8 bases from J, with 6 bases in between. For the CDR3, the DNA is TGTGCCAGCAGTGAATTAGGGGAAAAACTGTTTTTT. Translating gives CASSELGEKLFF.

The chain uses TRBV9 and TRBJ2-2; D may match TRBD1 or TRBD2 (5 bases each). This CDR3 region has 16 residues. Trimming stripped 0 bases from V and 4 bases from J, with 13 bases between. Germline V gene data show CDR1 as SGDLS and CDR2 as YYNGEE. The CDR3 sequence is CASSVGVGAITGELFF. CDR3 in DNA: TGTGCCAGCAGCGTAGGGGTCGGGGCGATCACCGGGGAGCTGTTTTTT. The variable domain in full, completed from reference TRBV9 and TRBJ2-2, reads DSGVTQTPKHLITATGQRVTLRCSPRSGDLSVYWYQQSLDQGLQFLIQYYNGEERAKGNILERFSAQQFPDLHSELNLSSLELGDSALYFCASSVGVGAITGELFFGEGSRLTVL.

The genes are TRBV20-1 and TRBJ2-1; TRBD2 matches at 11 bases. The CDR3 runs 19 residues. Germline-derived CDR1 and CDR2 are DFQATT and SNEGSKA (reference sequence). V trimming: 0 bases; J trimming: 4 bases; junction bases outside the gene matches: 14. The CDR3 loop is CSARDLSGRATPPYNEQFF. As DNA, the CDR3 is TGCAGTGCTAGAGACCTTAGCGGGAGGGCCACTCCACCGTACAATGAGCAGTTCTTC.

V gene TRBV29-1 combines with J gene TRBJ2-1; D gene unclear. The V gene lost 6 bases and the J gene lost 0 bases, with 15 bases spanning the gap. The CDR3 spans 15 residues. CDR1 is SQVTM, CDR2 ANQGSEA, per germline. In DNA form, the CDR3 reads TGCAGCGTCGAGTCTCCATCGAGCTCCTACAATGAGCAGTTCTTC. The encoded protein is CSVESPSSSYNEQFF.

About this clonotype itself: At one of its ends the junction is not consistent with the germline gene, which may arise from a read error. The V gene is TRBV7-9, the J gene TRBJ1-4, with D maybe TRBD1 (5 bases). The CDR3 consists of 19 residues. Germline V CDR1 and CDR2: SEHNR, FQNEAQ (reference sequence). CDR3 sequence reads: CASSLAGAHNPGANEKLFF. The CDR3, as DNA: TGTGCCAGCAGCCTAGCCGGGGCACACAATCCCGGGGCTAATGAAAAACTGTTTTTT.

This clonotype was seen more than once but under ten times. The chain employs TRBV7-8 and TRBJ1-1; no clear D. This CDR3 contains 14 residues. The germline V and J ends were trimmed by 1 base and 5 bases, with 11 bases remaining between them. Germline V gene sequence: CDR1 SGHVS, CDR2 FQNEAQ. The CDR3 DNA follows: TGTGCCAGCAGCTTAGGGGGAATTTGGACTGAAGCTTTCTTT. Translating it yields CASSLGGIWTEAFF.

For the CDR3, the DNA is TGTGCCAGCAGTATCGCTCGAACTAGCGGGGGAAGCACAGATACGCAGTATTTT. This encodes CASSIARTSGGSTDTQYF. The J gene is TRBJ2-3, the V gene TRBV12-3 or TRBV12-4; 11 bases fit TRBD2. The CDR3 is 18 amino acids. V lost 5 bases, J lost 0 bases, and 10 bases stayed unmatched.